The present T cell receptor (beta chain) was sequenced within a study of T-cell memory formation after mild COVID-19. TCRdb re-analysed the 5' RACE reads in MiXCR, keeping a single row per CDR3 protein. The data show fewer than 350,000 distinct CDR3 sequences, 7.5% to 9.5% seen once. This clonotype turned up a few times. The CDR3 extends over 14 amino acids. V lost 4 bases and J lost 5; bases outside the gene matches: 4. Germline V gives CDR1 LGHDT, CDR2 YNNKEL (reference sequence). The sample consisted of PBMCs or a T cell subset sorted from them (not recorded which). This sequence originates from a man aged 18 to 29 who had mild COVID-19 (a few samples of this study predate the infection). Cell type and time point are not known. V gene TRBV3-1 combines with J gene TRBJ2-5; 10 bases are shared with TRBD2. Here the CDR3 DNA reads TGTGCCAGCAGCCTCCCTAGCGGGGGCGAGACCCAGTACTTC. Amino acids: CASSLPSGGETQYF.